The 13 T cell receptor beta chains given below trace back to one sample, sequenced in a study of T cell responses to AZD1222 COVID-19 vaccine. The assay was immunoSEQ multiplex PCR, and TCRdb's table has in-frame clones only and misses some. The sample includes some 110,000 clones, approximately 86% of them seen just once. The sample consisted of peripheral blood, taken 28 days after the second dose of the MenACWY control vaccine. The origin of the receptors is an adult who received the MenACWY meningococcal vaccine as a control.

The J gene is TRBJ2-7, the V gene TRBV15; D is unclear. The CDR3 runs 13 residues. The V gene lost 0 bases and the J gene lost 6 bases, with 9 bases spanning the gap. CDR1 is LNHNV, CDR2 YYDKDF, per germline (reference sequence). CDR3 region: CATSRDLRVEQYF. The DNA for the CDR3 is TGTGCCACCAGCAGAGATCTCAGAGTCGAGCAGTACTTC.

The chain couples TRBV6-2 or TRBV6-3 to TRBJ1-2; D remains ambiguous. This CDR3 has 15 residues. Trimming shortened V by 0 bases and J by 8 bases, and 16 bases separated the two germline ends. CDR1 and CDR2 from the germline V gene are MNHEY and SVGEGT. CDR3 sequence reads: CASSYSRAFLGGYTF. The CDR3 DNA reads TGTGCCAGCAGTTACTCCCGGGCCTTTCTGGGAGGCTACACCTTC.

The gene calls are TRBV5-4 and TRBJ2-7; no definite D call. The CDR3 extends over 13 amino acids. V lost 2 bases to trimming and J lost 0 bases, with 6 bases between them. The germline V gene has CDR1 SGHNT and CDR2 YYREEE (reference sequence). This chain's CDR3 is CASSFATSYEQYF. CDR3 nucleotide sequence: TGTGCCAGCAGCTTCGCCACCTCCTACGAGCAGTACTTC.

This sequence joins TRBV28 and TRBJ1-2; no definite D call. The CDR3 is 12 amino acids. Trimming stripped 6 bases from V and 4 bases from J, with 9 bases between. Germline V gene sequence: CDR1 MDHEN, CDR2 SYDVKM. The CDR3 loop is CASSEDSYGYTF. The CDR3 bases are TGTGCCAGCAGCGAAGATAGCTATGGCTACACCTTC.

The CDR3 DNA is TGTGCCAGCAGTCCAAGATCCTACACCCAGTACTTC. It translates to CASSPRSYTQYF. The chain employs TRBV2 and TRBJ2-5; unclear D gene. CDR1 and CDR2 from the germline V gene are SNHLY and FYNNEI. The CDR3 contains 12 residues. V was cut by 5 bases and J by 8 bases, with 12 bases left in between. The variable domain in full, with the rest retrieved from reference TRBV2 and TRBJ2-5, is EPEVTQTPSHQVTQMGQEVILRCVPISNHLYFYWYRQILGQKVEFLVSFYNNEISEKSEIFDDQFSVERPDGSNFTLKIRSTKLEDSAMYFCASSPRSYTQYFGPGTRLLVL.

This chain connects TRBV9 to TRBJ2-3; the D gene is possibly TRBD1 (5 bases). The CDR3 has 15 residues. Germline V lookup: CDR1 SGDLS, CDR2 YYNGEE. The V and J ends lost 0 bases and 2 bases respectively, with 10 bases between them. The CDR3 sequence is CASSVEGRATDTQYF. In DNA, the CDR3 is TGTGCCAGCAGCGTAGAAGGCAGGGCCACAGATACGCAGTATTTT.

CDR3 nucleotide sequence: TGTGCCAGCAGTAGAGGAAGTGGAGCAACTAATGAAAAACTGTTTTTT. Protein sequence: CASSRGSGATNEKLFF. The rearrangement uses TRBV27 and TRBJ1-4, with D uncertain. The CDR3 consists of 16 residues. Germline V CDR1 and CDR2: MNHEY, SMNVEV (reference sequence). Deletions cut 5 bases from V and 0 bases from J, with 13 bases between.

The chain uses TRBV12-3 or TRBV12-4 and TRBJ1-5; D uncertain. V gave up 1 base and J gave up 6 bases, with 7 bases separating them. The CDR3 sequence is 13 residues long. CDR3 nucleotides: TGTGCCAGCAGTTTAGAGGGTACTCAGCCCCAGCATTTT. Amino acid sequence: CASSLEGTQPQHF.

V and J are TRBV5-5 and TRBJ1-3; 7 nucleotides match TRBD1. CDR1 and CDR2 (germline): SGHKS, YYEKEE (reference sequence). The V gene end was trimmed by 0 bases and the J gene end by 0 bases; junction bases not matched to a gene: 9. CDR3 size: 18 residues. The DNA of the CDR3 is TGTGCCAGCAGCTTGGGGGACAGAAAGTACATCTCTGGAAACACCATATATTTT. Translation gives CASSLGDRKYISGNTIYF.

This clone was seen only once. V and J are TRBV19 and TRBJ1-1, with D unclear. Trimming cost V 6 bases and J 1 base, with 9 bases left between them. This CDR3 has 13 amino acids. Germline CDR1 is LNHDA and CDR2 is SQIVND (reference sequence). DNA for the CDR3: TGTGCCAGTAGCCCACAGAGGAACACTGAAGCTTTCTTT. As protein: CASSPQRNTEAFF. The full variable domain, in which reference TRBV19 and TRBJ1-1 provide the parts outside the CDR3, is DGGITQSPKYLFRKEGQNVTLSCEQNLNHDAMYWYRQDPGQGLRLIYYSQIVNDFQKGDIAEGYSVSREKKESFPLTVTSAQKNPTAFYLCASSPQRNTEAFFGQGTRLTVV.

The chain carries TRBV27 and TRBJ1-3, with unresolved D. This CDR3 spans 14 amino acids. The V gene's germline CDR1 is MNHEY and CDR2 SMNVEV (reference sequence). Deletions cut 6 bases from V and 0 bases from J, with 9 bases between. In DNA form, the CDR3 reads TGTGCCAGCAGGGTCAGCACCTCTGGAAACACCATATATTTT. It is translated as CASRVSTSGNTIYF.

The J gene is TRBJ2-1, the V gene TRBV12-2. TRBV12-2 is a recognized pseudogene. The length of the CDR3 is 18 residues. CDR3 sequence: CASRLVPRAGSSYNEQFF. CDR3 bases: TGTGCAAGTCGCTTAGTACCCAGGGCTGGGAGCTCCTACAATGAGCAGTTCTTC.

The chain employs TRBV7-8 and TRBJ1-2; tentatively, D is TRBD1 (6 bases). The CDR3 contains 15 residues. In germline, CDR1 is SGHVS, CDR2 FQNEAQ. V was pared by 5 bases and J by 5 bases, with 18 bases between. The CDR3, as DNA: TGTGCCAGCAGCCCCCCGTTGGGGGGGCGTTATGGCTACACCTTC. It specifies CASSPPLGGRYGYTF.